This paragraph covers one T cell receptor (beta chain) sequence. The record originates from a study of blood T cell repertoires in COVID-19. The CDR3 has 16 amino acids. Germline trimming cut 4 bases from V and 4 bases from J; bases unmatched to any gene: 7. Germline V lookup: CDR1 SGDLS, CDR2 YYNGEE. This table comes from immunoSEQ multiplex PCR, and its TCRdb copy is limited to in-frame clones, with some not included. Here the sample spans some 180,000 clones, about 76% being singletons. Material: peripheral blood. This clonotype was sampled from a woman aged 45-65 years with active or convalescent COVID-19. J is TRBJ2-5 and V is TRBV9, with TRBD2 matching over 13 bases. The DNA of the CDR3 is TGTGCCAGCAGCTTAGGGGGACTAGCGGGACGAGAGACCCAGTACTTC. It yields the protein CASSLGGLAGRETQYF.